This T cell receptor beta chain came from a study of multiple sclerosis patients with progressive multifocal leukoencephalopathy. Study-level findings and limits: In most PML patients, TRB repertoires appeared less diverse by entropy.

This CDR3 contains 14 residues. The germline V and J ends were trimmed by 3 bases and 2 bases, with 11 bases remaining between them. The germline V gene encodes CDR1 MNHEY and CDR2 SVGAGI. Regarding time point: time of PML onset. T3 blood samples were collected at the time of PML onset. Concerning this clone: Its antigen remains unidentified.

This was a survey-level run. Measured with immunoSEQ multiplex PCR; TCRdb has only the in-frame clones, and not every one. The sample has roughly 34,000 clones, about 90% seen once. The clonotype was recovered from a human donor with progressive multifocal leukoencephalopathy. The sample here was PBMCs, taken from a patient treated with natalizumab. The genes are TRBV6-5 and TRBJ2-7; tentatively, D is TRBD1 or TRBD2 (5 bases each). This CDR3 reads CASSYGGVTYEQYF. DNA for the CDR3: TGTGCCAGCAGTTATGGGGGAGTAACCTACGAGCAGTACTTC.